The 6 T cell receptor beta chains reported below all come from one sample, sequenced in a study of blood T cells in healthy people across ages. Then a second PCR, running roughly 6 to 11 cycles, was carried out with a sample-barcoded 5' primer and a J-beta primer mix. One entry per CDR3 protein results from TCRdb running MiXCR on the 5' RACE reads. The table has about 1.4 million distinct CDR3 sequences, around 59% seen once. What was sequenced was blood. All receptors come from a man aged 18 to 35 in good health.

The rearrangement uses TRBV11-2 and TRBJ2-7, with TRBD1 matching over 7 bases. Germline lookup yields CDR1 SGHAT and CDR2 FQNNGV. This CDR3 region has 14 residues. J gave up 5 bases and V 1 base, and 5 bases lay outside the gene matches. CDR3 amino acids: CASSLVRDRHEQYF. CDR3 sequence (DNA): TGTGCCAGCAGCTTAGTCAGGGACAGACACGAGCAGTACTTC. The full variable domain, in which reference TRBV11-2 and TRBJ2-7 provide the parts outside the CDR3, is EAGVAQSPRYKIIEKRQSVAFWCNPISGHATLYWYQQILGQGPKLLIQFQNNGVVDDSQLPKDRFSAERLKGVDSTLKIQPAKLEDSAVYLCASSLVRDRHEQYFGPGTRLTVT.

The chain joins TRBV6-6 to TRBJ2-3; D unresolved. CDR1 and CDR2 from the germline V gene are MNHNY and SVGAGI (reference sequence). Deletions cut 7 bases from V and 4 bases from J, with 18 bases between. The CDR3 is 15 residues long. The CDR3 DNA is TGTGCCAGCACCAGGTCCCAAACAAGAGCAGATACGCAGTATTTT. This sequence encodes CASTRSQTRADTQYF.

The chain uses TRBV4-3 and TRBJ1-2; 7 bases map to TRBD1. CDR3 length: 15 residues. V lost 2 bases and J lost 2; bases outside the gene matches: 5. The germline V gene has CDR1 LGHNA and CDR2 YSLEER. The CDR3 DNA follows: TGCGCCAGCAGCCAAACCTGGACAGGAAACTATGGCTACACCTTC. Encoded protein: CASSQTWTGNYGYTF.

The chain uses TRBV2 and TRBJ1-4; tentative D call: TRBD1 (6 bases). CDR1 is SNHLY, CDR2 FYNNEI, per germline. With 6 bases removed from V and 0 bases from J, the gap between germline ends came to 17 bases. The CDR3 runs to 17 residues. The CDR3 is CASSRDTFGATNEKLFF. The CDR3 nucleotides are TGTGCCAGCAGCCGGGACACGTTCGGAGCAACTAATGAAAAACTGTTTTTT. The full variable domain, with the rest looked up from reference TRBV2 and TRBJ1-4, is EPEVTQTPSHQVTQMGQEVILRCVPISNHLYFYWYRQILGQKVEFLVSFYNNEISEKSEIFDDQFSVERPDGSNFTLKIRSTKLEDSAMYFCASSRDTFGATNEKLFFGSGTQLSVL.

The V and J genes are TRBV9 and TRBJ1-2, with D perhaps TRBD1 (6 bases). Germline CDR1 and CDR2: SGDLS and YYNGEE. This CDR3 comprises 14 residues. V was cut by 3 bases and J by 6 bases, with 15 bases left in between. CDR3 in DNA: TGTGCCAGCAGCGACCGGCACAGGGTGAATGGCTACACCTTC. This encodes CASSDRHRVNGYTF.

CDR3 coding DNA: TGTGCCACTCACAGAAGCTCTGGAAACACCATATATTTT. It specifies CATHRSSGNTIYF. The chain uses TRBV6-6 and TRBJ1-3, with no clear D. The CDR3 sequence is 13 residues long. Trimming left V 10 bases short and J 0 bases short, with 10 bases between. CDR1 is MNHNY, CDR2 SVGAGI, per germline (reference sequence).